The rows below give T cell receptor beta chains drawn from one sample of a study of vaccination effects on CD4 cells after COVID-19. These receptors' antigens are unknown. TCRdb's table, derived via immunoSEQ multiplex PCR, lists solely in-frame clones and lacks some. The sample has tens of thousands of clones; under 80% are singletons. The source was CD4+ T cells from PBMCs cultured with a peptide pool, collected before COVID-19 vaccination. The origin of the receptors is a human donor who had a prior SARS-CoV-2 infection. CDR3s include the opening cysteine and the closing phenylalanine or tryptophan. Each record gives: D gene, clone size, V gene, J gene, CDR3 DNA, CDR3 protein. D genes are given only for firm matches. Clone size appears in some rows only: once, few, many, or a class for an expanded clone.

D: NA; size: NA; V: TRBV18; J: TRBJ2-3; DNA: TGTGCCAGCTCACCGGGTCGGTCTAGCACAGATACGCAGTATTTT; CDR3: CASSPGRSSTDTQYF
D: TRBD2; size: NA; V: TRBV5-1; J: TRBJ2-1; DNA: TGCGCCAGCAGCTTGATAAGGACTAGCGGAGACAATGAGCAGTTCTTC; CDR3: CASSLIRTSGDNEQFF
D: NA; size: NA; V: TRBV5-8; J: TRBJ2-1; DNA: TGTGCCAGCAGCTCGGCGACAGCTACCACCTCCTACAATGAGCAGTTCTTC; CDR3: CASSSATATTSYNEQFF
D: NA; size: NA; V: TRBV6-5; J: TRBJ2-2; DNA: TGTGCCAGCAGTTACGAAGGGGAGACCGGGGAGCTGTTTTTT; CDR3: CASSYEGETGELFF
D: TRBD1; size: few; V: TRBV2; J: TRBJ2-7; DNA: TGTGCCAGCAGTGCGACAGGGCTAGAGCAGTACTTC; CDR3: CASSATGLEQYF
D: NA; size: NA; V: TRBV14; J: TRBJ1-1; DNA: TGTGCCAGCAGCCAACATGGGACTCTCACTGAAGCTTTCTTT; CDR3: CASSQHGTLTEAFF
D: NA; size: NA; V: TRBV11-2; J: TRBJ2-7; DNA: TGTGCCAGCAGTTCCACCGTAGGCTCCTACGAGCAGTACTTC; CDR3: CASSSTVGSYEQYF
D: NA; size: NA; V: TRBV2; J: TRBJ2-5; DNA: TGTGCCAGCAGGGGACCAGCCCAAGAGACCCAGTACTTC; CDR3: CASRGPAQETQYF
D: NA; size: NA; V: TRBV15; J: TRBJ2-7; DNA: TGTGCCACCAGCAAAGGAGGAGGAACTCCTCTCCCCTACGAGCAGTACTTC; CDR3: CATSKGGGTPLPYEQYF
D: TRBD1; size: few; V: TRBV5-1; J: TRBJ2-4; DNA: TGCGCCAGCAGCTTACAGGGGACCAAAAACATTCAGTACTTC; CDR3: CASSLQGTKNIQYF
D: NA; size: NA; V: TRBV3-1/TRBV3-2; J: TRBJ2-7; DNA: TGTGCCAGCAGCCAAGGTTCGGGGCCGCTGAACGAGCAGTACTTC; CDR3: CASSQGSGPLNEQYF
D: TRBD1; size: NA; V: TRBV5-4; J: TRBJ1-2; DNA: TGTGCCAGCAGCCTTGACCTAAGGGACAGGGATCAAGGCTACACCTTC; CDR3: CASSLDLRDRDQGYTF
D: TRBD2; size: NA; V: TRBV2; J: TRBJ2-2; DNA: TGTGCCAGCCGTCTACTAGCGGGAGGGCCGAACACCGGGGAGCTGTTTTTT; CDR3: CASRLLAGGPNTGELFF
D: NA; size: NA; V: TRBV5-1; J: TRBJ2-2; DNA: TGCGCCAGCAGCTTGGCCACAAGGACCGGGGAGCTGTTTTTT; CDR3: CASSLATRTGELFF
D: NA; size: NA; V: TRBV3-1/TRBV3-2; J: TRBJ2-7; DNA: TGTGCCAGCAGCCCTCGGACTATCGCCTACGAGCAGTACTTC; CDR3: CASSPRTIAYEQYF
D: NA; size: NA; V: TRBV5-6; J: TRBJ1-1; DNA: TGTGCCAGCAGCTTGAGAGGGGTCAGGGTCGAAGCTTTCTTT; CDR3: CASSLRGVRVEAFF
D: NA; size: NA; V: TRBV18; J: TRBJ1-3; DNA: TGTGCCAGCTCACCCTGGGAGGGGACCTCTGGAAACACCATATATTTT; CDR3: CASSPWEGTSGNTIYF
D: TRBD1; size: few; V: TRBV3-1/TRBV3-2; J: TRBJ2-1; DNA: TGTGCCAGCAGCCAATTGTCCGTGGGACAGGGGTACAATGAGCAGTTCTTC; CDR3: CASSQLSVGQGYNEQFF
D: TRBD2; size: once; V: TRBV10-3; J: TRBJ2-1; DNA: TGTGCCATCAGTGAGTCGCTAGCGGGGAACTACAATGAGCAGTTCTTC; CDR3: CAISESLAGNYNEQFF
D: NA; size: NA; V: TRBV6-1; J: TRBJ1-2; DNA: TGTGCCAGCAGTGAAGAGGCCGGGGGGGCGGGAGATGGCTACACCTTC; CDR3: CASSEEAGGAGDGYTF